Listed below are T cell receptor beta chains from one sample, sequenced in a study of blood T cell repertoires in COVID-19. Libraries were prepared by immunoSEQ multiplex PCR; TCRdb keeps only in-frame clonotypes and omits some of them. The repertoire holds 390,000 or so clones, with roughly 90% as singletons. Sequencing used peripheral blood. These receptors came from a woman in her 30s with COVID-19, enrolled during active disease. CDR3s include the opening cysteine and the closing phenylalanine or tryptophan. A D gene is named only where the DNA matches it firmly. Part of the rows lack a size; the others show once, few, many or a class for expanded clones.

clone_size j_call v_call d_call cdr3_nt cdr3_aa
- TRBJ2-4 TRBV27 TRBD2 TGTGCCAGCAGTCCCAGACCGACTAGCGGGAGTCAAAACATTCAGTACTTC CASSPRPTSGSQNIQYF
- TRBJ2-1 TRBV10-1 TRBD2 TGCGCCAGCAGTGCTAGCGGGGGGGGAAATGAGCAGTTCTTC CASSASGGGNEQFF
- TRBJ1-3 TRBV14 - TGTGCCAGCAGCCAGACACTGGGAAACACCATATATTTT CASSQTLGNTIYF
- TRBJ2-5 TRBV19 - TGTGCCAGTAGCTCTACTTGGGCAGGGGGGTCAGAGACCCAGTACTTC CASSSTWAGGSETQYF
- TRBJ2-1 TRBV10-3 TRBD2 TGTGCCATCAGTGAGCCCGGGACTAGCGATGAGCAGTTCTTC CAISEPGTSDEQFF
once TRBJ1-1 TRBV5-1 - TGCGCCAGCAGCTTGCAGGGTTGGACTGAAGCTTTCTTT CASSLQGWTEAFF
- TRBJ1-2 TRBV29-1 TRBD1 TGCAGCGTCCAAACGTCCGGGACAGGGGGCTATGGCTACACCTTC CSVQTSGTGGYGYTF
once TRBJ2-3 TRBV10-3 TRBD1 TGTGCCATCAGTTCCACGGACAGGGGGCACACAGATACGCAGTATTTT CAISSTDRGHTDTQYF
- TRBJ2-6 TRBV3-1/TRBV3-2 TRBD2 TGTGCCAGCAGCCAAGCCCGGGAGGGGGGCGCTGGGGCCAACGTCCTGACTTTC CASSQAREGGAGANVLTF
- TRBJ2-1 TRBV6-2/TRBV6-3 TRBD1 TGTGCCAGCAGTCAGGGGCCGGACAGGGGGGATGAGCAGTTCTTC CASSQGPDRGDEQFF
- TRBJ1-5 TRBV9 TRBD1 TGTGCCAGCAGCGGGGGACAGGGGAGCTATCAGCCCCAGCATTTT CASSGGQGSYQPQHF
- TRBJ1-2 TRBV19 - TGTGCCATCCACAGGGAAGGTTATGGCTACACCTTC CAIHREGYGYTF
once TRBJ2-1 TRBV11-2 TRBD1 TGTGCCAGCAGAAATAGCTTTACGGGACAGGGGAATTTCGATGAGCAGTTCTTC CASRNSFTGQGNFDEQFF
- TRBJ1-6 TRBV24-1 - TGTGCCACCAGTGACTCACCCAGGGGAAGCTCCTATAATTCACCCCTCCACTTT CATSDSPRGSSYNSPLHF
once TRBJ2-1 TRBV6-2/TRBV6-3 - TGTGCCAGCAGTTACTGGCGGGGTCCCAGCTCCTACAATGAGCAGTTCTTC CASSYWRGPSSYNEQFF
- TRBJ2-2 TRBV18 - TGTGCCAGCTCACCCTTCAGCACCGGGGAGCTGTTTTTT CASSPFSTGELFF
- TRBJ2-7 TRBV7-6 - TGTGCCAGCAGCTTAACCAGCGAGCAGTACTTC CASSLTSEQYF
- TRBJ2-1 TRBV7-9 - TGTGCCAGCAGTGGCCCAGATGAGCAGTTCTTC CASSGPDEQFF
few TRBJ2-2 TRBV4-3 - TGCGCCAGCAGCCAAAAGACGACAGGCGGGGAGCTGTTTTTT CASSQKTTGGELFF
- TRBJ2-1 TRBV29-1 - TGCAGCGTTGACGGGTTAGGGGGCTCCTACAATGAGCAGTTCTTC CSVDGLGGSYNEQFF
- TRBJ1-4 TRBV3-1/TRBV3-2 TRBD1 TGTGCCAGCAGCCGGAGACAGGGTTGGGAAAAACTGTTTTTT CASSRRQGWEKLFF
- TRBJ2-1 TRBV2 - TGTGCCAGCAGGATGGGCAGTAGGAATGAGCAGTTCTTC CASRMGSRNEQFF
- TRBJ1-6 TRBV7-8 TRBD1 TGTGCCAGCAGCTCCAGGGGGTTTCCTAATTCACCCCTCCACTTT CASSSRGFPNSPLHF
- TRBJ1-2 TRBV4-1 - TGCGCCAGCAGCCAAGATCAAAGTATATGGGCAGAAGGAGCGGGGTACACCTTC CASSQDQSIWAEGAGYTF
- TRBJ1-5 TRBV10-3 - TGTGCCATCAGGGTGGGGGGGGCCCTCGATTCGCCCCAGCATTTT CAIRVGGALDSPQHF
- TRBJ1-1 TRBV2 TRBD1 TGTGCCAGCAGAGGCCCGGACAGGGATGTCTCTGAAGCTTTCTTT CASRGPDRDVSEAFF
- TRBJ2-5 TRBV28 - TGTGCCAGCAGTTCTCCCCATCGACTACAAGTGAGAGAAAGGGCCCAGTACTTC CASSSPHRLQVRERAQYF